This T cell receptor beta chain was identified in a study of cytomegalovirus exposure and HLA in healthy donors. Study-wide background: A subsequent analysis reported that the roughly 120 validation repertoires were produced on the same platform that had also been used for the roughly 670 first-cohort repertoires. General observations from the study: A subsequent analysis found that TCR clusters from the first cohort also tended to co-occur in the roughly 120 validation repertoires, with around 94% of cluster scores above 0.

Sequencing used immunoSEQ multiplex PCR; TCRdb keeps in-frame clones, though not all of them. The data hold roughly 120,000 clones, with 70% to 90% observed a single time. There are a few counts of this clone. Its target is not known. This clonotype originated in a woman aged 30 to 39 in good health and CMV-seronegative. Sequenced input: PBMCs.

The CDR3 sequence: CASSESRTGLGNTIYF. CDR3 DNA sequence: TGTGCCAGCAGTGAGTCCCGGACAGGGTTAGGAAACACCATATATTTT. The chain has TRBV2 and TRBJ1-3; TRBD1 matches at 8 bases. The CDR3 is 16 residues long. V lost 3 bases, J lost 4 bases, and 8 bases stayed unmatched. Germline V CDR1 and CDR2: SNHLY, FYNNEI.